Listed below are T cell receptor beta chains from one sample, sequenced in a study of T-cell memory formation after mild COVID-19. MiXCR was run by TCRdb on the 5' RACE reads, yielding one entry per CDR3 protein. The sample consists of about 620,000 distinct CDR3 sequences, approximately 19% of them appearing once. The sequenced sample was PBMCs or a T cell subset sorted from them (not recorded which). The receptors here all came from an adult woman who had mild COVID-19 (a few samples of this study predate the infection). Cell type and time point are not known. CDR3s include the opening cysteine and the closing phenylalanine or tryptophan. D genes are given only for firm matches. Only some rows state a clone size, as once, few, many or a class for expanded clones.

V gene	D gene	J gene	clone size	CDR3 DNA	CDR3 protein
TRBV6-5	.	TRBJ2-6	.	TGTGCCAGCAGCCGAGAGGGAGACAGACGTTTCCGGGCCAACGTCCTGACTTTC	CASSREGDRRFRANVLTF
TRBV15	.	TRBJ1-1	.	TGTGCCACCAGCAAATCGGGGGACGGGCGCTACACTGAAGCTTTCTTT	CATSKSGDGRYTEAFF
TRBV7-3	TRBD1	TRBJ2-7	.	TGTGCCAGCAGCAACGGACAGGGGTACGAGCAGTACTTC	CASSNGQGYEQYF
TRBV7-6	TRBD1	TRBJ1-6	few	TGTGCCAGCAGGGAAACAGGGGACTATAATTCACCCCTCCACTTT	CASRETGDYNSPLHF
TRBV3-1	.	TRBJ1-1	.	TGTGCCAGCAGCCAAGAACCCAGTACTTGGAACACTGAAGCTTTCTTT	CASSQEPSTWNTEAFF
TRBV30	TRBD2	TRBJ2-3	.	TGTGCCTGGACTCAGAGACTAGCGGGAGCCGTAGATACGCAGTATTTT	CAWTQRLAGAVDTQYF
TRBV25-1	TRBD1	TRBJ2-5	.	TGTGCCAGCAGACAGACAGGGGAGGAGACCCAGTACTTC	CASRQTGEETQYF
TRBV4-1	TRBD1	TRBJ2-7	.	TGCGCCAGCAGCCAAGATCAGGCAGGGGGCGTGTACGAGCAGTACTTC	CASSQDQAGGVYEQYF
TRBV7-9	.	TRBJ2-7	.	TGTGCCAGCAGCCTCCCGGAGGGAAACGAGCAGTACTTC	CASSLPEGNEQYF
TRBV7-7	.	TRBJ2-3	.	TGTGCTAGCAGCTTAGTGGAGGGGTCGGATACGCAGTATTTT	CASSLVEGSDTQYF
TRBV12-3/TRBV12-4	.	TRBJ2-3	.	TGTGCCAGCAGCCCCGACAAGCCTAGCACAGATACGCAGTATTTT	CASSPDKPSTDTQYF
TRBV5-1	TRBD1	TRBJ1-3	few	TGCGCCAGCAGCACCGAAACCGGGACAGCGGGTGGAAACACCACATATTTT	CASSTETGTAGGNTTYF
TRBV29-1	.	TRBJ2-1	few	TGCAGCGTTGCAGCCGGCCTGCATAGGAACAATGAGCAGTTCTTC	CSVAAGLHRNNEQFF
TRBV19	.	TRBJ2-1	few	TGTGCCAGTAGTGTCAGACAGTACAATGAGCAGTTCTTC	CASSVRQYNEQFF
TRBV5-5	.	TRBJ2-3	few	TGTGCCAGCAGCTTCCAGGGGTCCACAGATACGCAGTATTTT	CASSFQGSTDTQYF
TRBV7-3	.	TRBJ2-3	few	TGTGCCAGCAGCTGGAGGGAGGAAGATACGCAGTATTTT	CASSWREEDTQYF
TRBV12-3/TRBV12-4	.	TRBJ2-7	few	TGTGCCAGCAGTTTGGGGTTGAGGCAGGGGCGAGAGCAGTACTTC	CASSLGLRQGREQYF
TRBV6-1	TRBD1	TRBJ1-1	once	TGTGCCAGCAGTGACAGACTACAGGGGGCTTTCTTT	CASSDRLQGAFF
TRBV12-3/TRBV12-4	.	TRBJ2-3	.	TGTGCCAGCAGTAGTCCTTGGGGGGGGCAGGAAGACACAGATACGCAGTATTTT	CASSSPWGGQEDTDTQYF
TRBV3-1	.	TRBJ2-3	few	TGTGCCAGCAGCCAGGGTGAGTGGACGCAGTATTTT	CASSQGEWTQYF
TRBV7-9	TRBD2	TRBJ2-7	.	TGTGCCAGCAGCTTCCCAGCGGGGCATCTGAACGAGCAGTACTTC	CASSFPAGHLNEQYF
TRBV5-1	TRBD1	TRBJ1-2	few	TGCGCCAGCAGCTCGGCAGGGGGAGGGAACTATGGCTACACCTTC	CASSSAGGGNYGYTF
TRBV14	.	TRBJ1-6	.	TGTGCCAGCAGCCTGCTGTCGAGCTCCTATAATTCACCCCTCCACTTT	CASSLLSSSYNSPLHF
TRBV12-3/TRBV12-4	.	TRBJ1-3	.	TGTGCCAGCAGTCCCCAGGGGTCGCAGGGGAACACCATATATTTT	CASSPQGSQGNTIYF
TRBV6-6	.	TRBJ2-7	few	TGTGCCAGCAGTTACTCGGAGGCGTACGAGCAGTACTTC	CASSYSEAYEQYF
TRBV20-1	.	TRBJ2-7	.	TGCAGTGCGTCCGGGGGCGGCGAGCAGTACTTC	CSASGGGEQYF
TRBV7-3	TRBD2	TRBJ2-1	few	TGTGCCAGCAGCCCCCAGCGAGGACTAGCTAATGAGCAGTTCTTC	CASSPQRGLANEQFF
TRBV12-3/TRBV12-4	TRBD1	TRBJ1-5	.	TGTGCCAGCAGTTTATCTGACAGGGGCAATCAGCCCCAGCATTTT	CASSLSDRGNQPQHF
TRBV12-3/TRBV12-4	TRBD2	TRBJ2-5	few	TGTGCCAGCAGCCGGGGACTAGCGGGAATCGAGACCCAGTACTTC	CASSRGLAGIETQYF
TRBV4-2	TRBD2	TRBJ2-7	few	TGTGCCAGCAGCCTAAGCGGGAGACCCGAGCAGTACTTC	CASSLSGRPEQYF
TRBV24-1	.	TRBJ1-2	.	TGTGCCACGTCCCGGGGGGCCGGTGGCTACACCTTC	CATSRGAGGYTF
TRBV29-1	.	TRBJ1-6	.	TGCAGCGTAAAGGACAGCTCCTATAATTCACCCCTCCACTTT	CSVKDSSYNSPLHF
TRBV10-3	.	TRBJ2-5	few	TGTGCCATCAGTGGAGTCGTGGGCCTTCCGACGGAGACCCAGTACTTC	CAISGVVGLPTETQYF
TRBV11-2	.	TRBJ1-6	.	TGTGCCAGCAGCTTAGGCGGGATAAACAATTCACCCCTCCACTTT	CASSLGGINNSPLHF
TRBV5-1	.	TRBJ1-2	many	TGCGCCAGCAGCTTGGACGTTTTTGGCTACACCTTC	CASSLDVFGYTF
TRBV12-3/TRBV12-4	TRBD2	TRBJ2-7	few	TGTGCCAGCACGCCATCACTAGCGGGAGCCTACGAGCAGTACTTC	CASTPSLAGAYEQYF
TRBV7-2	.	TRBJ2-2	few	TGTGCCAGCAGCGACTACCTCCCCACCGGGGAGCTGTTTTTT	CASSDYLPTGELFF
TRBV3-1	.	TRBJ2-1	.	TGTGCCAGCAGCCAGGGGGGAACAGGGGAAGACAATGAGCAGTTCTTC	CASSQGGTGEDNEQFF
TRBV9	.	TRBJ1-5	many	TGTGCCAGCAGCGGGGACGGTGATCAGCCCCAGCATTTT	CASSGDGDQPQHF
TRBV7-7	.	TRBJ1-1	.	TGTGCTAGCAGCCCAGGGCCTTTCATGAACACTGAAGCTTTCTTT	CASSPGPFMNTEAFF
TRBV15	.	TRBJ1-4	.	TGTGCCACCAGCAAAGGGGGTATGAATGAAAAACTGTTTTTT	CATSKGGMNEKLFF
TRBV5-1	.	TRBJ1-2	.	.	CASSQDAPAASAYTF
TRBV5-5	.	TRBJ2-7	.	TGTGCCAGCACCAGGGCAGGTACCTACGAGCAGTACTTC	CASTRAGTYEQYF
TRBV7-3	.	TRBJ2-2	.	TGTGCCAGCAGCTCAGGGAGGAACACCGGGGAGCTGTTTTTT	CASSSGRNTGELFF